This T cell receptor beta chain was sequenced in a study of shared clonotypes between healthy human individuals. Study as a whole: Used for every donor were three CD4 naive, three CD4 memory, two CD8 naive and one CD8 memory plate. Broader study findings: Relative to memory subsets, naive subsets generally showed larger estimated richness.

Sequenced by immunoSEQ multiplex PCR; TCRdb stores in-frame clones only, minus some. The sample has roughly 1,000,000 clones; about 80% are singletons. The study separated CD4+ cells into CD45RA+ naive and CD45RA-negative memory subsets. Note on this clone: What it binds is unknown. The same CDR3 can be traced to other DNA sequences in this sample.

This CDR3 region has 14 residues. The germline V and J ends were trimmed by 2 bases and 1 base, with 7 bases remaining between them. Germline loops: CDR1 SGHTA, CDR2 FQGTGA. This sequence joins TRBV7-3 and TRBJ2-3; D call uncertain. This receptor was obtained from a man in his late teens or twenties in good health. Some clones in this sample may be carry-over from other donors' samples. The material sequenced was memory CD4+ T cells from PBMCs. The subset: CD45RA-negative fraction. The CDR3 protein is CASSLGPGTDTQYF. The CDR3 region has the DNA TGTGCCAGCAGCTTAGGGCCAGGCACAGATACGCAGTATTTT.